This paragraph covers one T cell receptor beta chain sequence. Its antigen is not known. One junction end disagrees with the germline gene, perhaps due to a read error. The CDR3 is made up of 15 amino acids. Germline lookup yields CDR1 PRHDT and CDR2 FYEKMQ (reference sequence). For each extraction, RNA and DNA were obtained together from 20-30 mg of unsorted bulk tissue. This sample stems from a study of tumor-infiltrating lymphocytes in primary liver carcinoma. Regarding the study as a whole: In tumor-adjacent and tumor-blood pairs, overlap was lower than in tumor region pairs.

Production of TCR beta cDNA used roughly 0.55 ug total RNA together with a constant-region primer. Slightly modified ARM-PCR with three nested multiplex PCR rounds yielded TCR beta libraries. PCR rounds one and two used TRBV1-TRBV30 forward primers with a C-beta reverse primer for approximately 10 cycles each. TCRdb independently ran MiXCR on the multiplex PCR reads; one entry per CDR3 protein. The repertoire holds more than 95,000 distinct CDR3 sequences, with about four fifths as singletons. The sequenced material came from liver tumor tissue from sampling region 3. Indicated subset: tumor region T3, left-lateral pole. The TCR originated in a man aged 35 to 55 with primary liver carcinoma and hepatitis B virus infection. V is TRBV13 and J is TRBJ2-2; tentative D call: TRBD2 (7 bases). The CDR3 reads CVSSLTRGRAGELFF. The DNA for the CDR3 is TGTGTCAGCAGCTTGACTAGGGGGAGGGCCGGGGAGCTGTTTTTT.